Following are 9 T cell receptor beta chains from one sample sequenced in a study of shared clonotypes between healthy human individuals. Selected positively for CCR7 and CD45RO-negative, naive CD8 cells excluded terminally differentiated effector memory CD45RA+ cells. Clones were sequenced by immunoSEQ multiplex PCR, and TCRdb holds only the in-frame ones, with some missing. The sample consists of more than 2 million clones, 85% to 95% of them appearing once. Sequences were obtained from naive CD8+ T cells from PBMCs. The receptors originated from a man younger than 35 in good health. Some clones in this sample may be carry-over from other donors' samples.

This chain connects TRBV27 to TRBJ2-7; the D is unclear. Trimming left V 3 bases short and J 1 base short, with 7 bases between. The CDR3 has 13 residues. CDR1 is MNHEY and CDR2 is SMNVEV in the germline V gene (reference sequence). The CDR3 nucleotides read TGTGCCAGCAGTTTCCGGCAGTCCTACGAGCAGTACTTC. Its translation is CASSFRQSYEQYF.

The chain carries TRBV19 and TRBJ1-5; D unresolved. Trimming cost V 3 bases and J 3 bases, with 12 bases left between them. CDR3 length: 15 amino acids. Per germline, CDR1 LNHDA and CDR2 SQIVND (reference sequence). The chain's CDR3 is CASSIGGANNQPQHF. Written as DNA, the CDR3 is TGTGCCAGTAGTATTGGCGGAGCCAACAATCAGCCCCAGCATTTT.

This chain connects TRBV27 to TRBJ1-6; D gene ambiguous. This CDR3 comprises 16 residues. Germline CDR1 MNHEY, CDR2 SMNVEV (reference sequence). V lost 8 bases to trimming and J lost 10 bases, with 24 bases between them. CDR3 protein: CASRPTEGLGRSPLHF. The CDR3 DNA sequence: TGTGCCAGCCGGCCGACGGAAGGGTTGGGTAGGTCACCCCTCCACTTT.

This clone occurred once. The rearrangement joins TRBV27 to TRBJ1-5, with unresolved D. Germline CDR1 MNHEY, CDR2 SMNVEV (reference sequence). The CDR3 contains 14 residues. V gave up 6 bases and J gave up 1 base, with 10 bases separating them. The DNA of the CDR3 is TGTGCCAGCAGAACGGGGATCAGCAATCAGCCCCAGCATTTT. This codes for CASRTGISNQPQHF.

This chain joins TRBV10-3 and TRBJ1-6, with a possible D match to TRBD1 (5 bases). This CDR3 is 14 amino acids long. Germline CDR1 ENHRY, CDR2 SYGVKD. The V end was cut by 0 bases, the J end by 7 bases, with 7 bases between. The CDR3 nucleotides are TGTGCCATCAGTGAGTCCTGGGGCAATTCACCCCTCCACTTT. This sequence encodes CAISESWGNSPLHF.

The rearrangement uses TRBV18 and TRBJ2-7; 8 bases agree with TRBD2. CDR3 length: 15 amino acids. Per germline, CDR1 KGHSH and CDR2 LQKENI. Trimming at V came to 3 bases and at J to 4 bases, leaving 8 bases not matched to a gene. The CDR3 DNA sequence: TGTGCCAGCTCACCGACACTAGCGGATTTTTACGAGCAGTACTTC. This sequence encodes CASSPTLADFYEQYF.

V and J are TRBV14 and TRBJ2-1, with D possibly matching TRBD2 (6 bases). The CDR3 contains 18 residues. Trimming pared 3 bases from V and 2 bases from J, leaving 20 bases between. Germline loops: CDR1 SGHDN, CDR2 FVKESK. The CDR3 is CASSHAPSSAQAYNEQFF. Here the CDR3 DNA reads TGTGCCAGCAGCCATGCCCCTTCTAGCGCACAAGCCTACAATGAGCAGTTCTTC. The entire variable domain, with the rest obtained from reference TRBV14 and TRBJ2-1, is as follows: EAGVTQFPSHSVIEKGQTVTLRCDPISGHDNLYWYRRVMGKEIKFLLHFVKESKQDESGMPNNRFLAERTGGTYSTLKVQPAELEDSGVYFCASSHAPSSAQAYNEQFFGPGTRLTVL.

The gene calls are TRBV7-2 and TRBJ1-4, with D perhaps TRBD1 (6 bases). The germline V gene has CDR1 SGHTA and CDR2 FQGNSA. V was pared by 5 bases and J by 5 bases, with 15 bases between. The CDR3 has 15 amino acids. The CDR3 bases are TGTGCCAGCAGCGCCCGGTGGGGGCTGAATGAAAAACTGTTTTTT. It yields the protein CASSARWGLNEKLFF. Full variable domain (outside the CDR3, taken from reference TRBV7-2 and TRBJ1-4): GAGVSQSPSNKVTEKGKDVELRCDPISGHTALYWYRQSLGQGLEFLIYFQGNSAPDKSGLPSDRFSAERTGGSVSTLTIQRTQQEDSAVYLCASSARWGLNEKLFFGSGTQLSVL.

The chain combines TRBV7-9 with TRBJ1-5, with a tentative D call TRBD1 (5 bases). CDR1 SEHNR and CDR2 FQNEAQ come from the germline V gene (reference sequence). The CDR3 is 13 residues long. The V end lost 5 bases, the J end lost 7 bases, and 12 bases lay between the germline ends. The CDR3 loop reads CASSADRTQPQHF. In nucleotides, the CDR3 is TGTGCCAGCAGCGCCGACAGAACACAGCCCCAGCATTTT.